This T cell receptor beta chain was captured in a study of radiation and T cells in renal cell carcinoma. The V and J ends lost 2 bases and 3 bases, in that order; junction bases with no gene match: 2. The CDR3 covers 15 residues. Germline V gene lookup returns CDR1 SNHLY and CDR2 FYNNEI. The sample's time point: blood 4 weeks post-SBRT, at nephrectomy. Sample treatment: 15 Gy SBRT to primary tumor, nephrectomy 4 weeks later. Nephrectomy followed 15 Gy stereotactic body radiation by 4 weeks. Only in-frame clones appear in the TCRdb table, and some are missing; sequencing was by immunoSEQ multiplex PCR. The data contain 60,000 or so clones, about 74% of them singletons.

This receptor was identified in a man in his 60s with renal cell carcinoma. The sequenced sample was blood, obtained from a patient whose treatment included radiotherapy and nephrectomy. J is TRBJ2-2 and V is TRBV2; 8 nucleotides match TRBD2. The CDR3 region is CASSETSGYTGELFF. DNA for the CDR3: TGTGCCAGCAGTGAAACTAGCGGATACACCGGGGAGCTGTTTTTT.